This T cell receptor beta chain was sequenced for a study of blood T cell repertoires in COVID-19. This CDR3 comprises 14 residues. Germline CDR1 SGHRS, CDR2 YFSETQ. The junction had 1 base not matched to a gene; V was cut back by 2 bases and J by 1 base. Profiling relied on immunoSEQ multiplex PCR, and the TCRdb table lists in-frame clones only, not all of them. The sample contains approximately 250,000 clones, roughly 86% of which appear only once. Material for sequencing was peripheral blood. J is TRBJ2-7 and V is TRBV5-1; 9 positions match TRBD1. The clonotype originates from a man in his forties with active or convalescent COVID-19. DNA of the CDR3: TGCGCCAGCAGCTTCGGACAGGGGTCCTACGAGCAGTACTTC. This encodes CASSFGQGSYEQYF.